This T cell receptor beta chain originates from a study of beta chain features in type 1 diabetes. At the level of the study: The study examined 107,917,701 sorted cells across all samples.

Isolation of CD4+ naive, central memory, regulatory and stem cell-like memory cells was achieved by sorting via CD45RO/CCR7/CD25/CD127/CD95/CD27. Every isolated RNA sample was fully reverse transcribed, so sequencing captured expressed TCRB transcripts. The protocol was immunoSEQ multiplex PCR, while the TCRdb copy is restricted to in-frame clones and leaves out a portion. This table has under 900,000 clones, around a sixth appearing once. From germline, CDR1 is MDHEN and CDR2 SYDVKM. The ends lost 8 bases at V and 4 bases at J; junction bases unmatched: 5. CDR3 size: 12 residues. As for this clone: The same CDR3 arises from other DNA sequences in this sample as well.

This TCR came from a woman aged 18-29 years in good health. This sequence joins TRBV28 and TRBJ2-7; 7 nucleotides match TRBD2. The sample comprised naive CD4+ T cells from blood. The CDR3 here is CASSSGLYEQYF. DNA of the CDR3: TGTGCCAGCTCTAGCGGCCTATACGAGCAGTACTTC.